These 19 T cell receptor beta chains were sequenced from one sample in a study of patients and donors after allogeneic stem cell transplantation. Each CDR3 protein is one row after TCRdb ran MiXCR on the RT-PCR reads. The data hold tens of thousands of distinct CDR3 sequences, with roughly a third observed a single time. The sequencing sample was made of blood, either unsorted or a sorted T cell fraction (not recorded which). These receptors came from a human donor who was either an allogeneic HSCT recipient or a stem cell or donor lymphocyte infusion donor (not recorded which). It is not recorded whose cells these are; they may come from a transplant donor.

The chain couples TRBV10-3 to TRBJ2-7; D perhaps matches TRBD1 (5 bases). CDR1 ENHRY and CDR2 SYGVKD come from the germline V gene. The ends were cut back, 11 bases at V and 5 bases at J, with 13 bases in the middle. The CDR3 length is 11 residues. The CDR3 loop is CAARLGDEQYF. For the CDR3, the DNA is TGTGCCGCCAGATTAGGGGACGAGCAGTACTTC.

This clonotype has only a few counts. The chain recombines TRBV4-3 with TRBJ2-5; no reliable D call. The V and J ends lost 4 bases and 4 bases respectively, with 10 bases between them. In germline, CDR1 is LGHNA, CDR2 YSLEER. This CDR3 has 13 amino acids. CDR3 DNA sequence: TGCGCCAGCAGCCGAAAGGTGGGAGAGACCCAGTACTTC. Encoded protein: CASSRKVGETQYF.

V gene TRBV5-5 combines with J gene TRBJ1-2, with a possible D match to TRBD1 (5 bases). This CDR3 comprises 16 residues. V was clipped by 3 bases and J by 8 bases, with 23 bases between them. The V gene's germline CDR1 is SGHKS and CDR2 YYEKEE (reference sequence). In nucleotides, the CDR3 is TGTGCCAGCAGCTACAGGATCGGGCCGATAAGTTGGGGCTACACCTTC. Its translation is CASSYRIGPISWGYTF.

The rearrangement links TRBV6-5 to TRBJ2-7; 9 positions agree with TRBD1. The CDR3 length is 16 residues. V was clipped by 0 bases and J by 7 bases; unmatched bases: 10. From germline, CDR1 is MNHEY and CDR2 SVGAGI. The CDR3 DNA reads as TGTGCCAGCAGTTACTCTAAGGGGACAGGGCTCATGGAGCAGTACGTC. Translation: CASSYSKGTGLMEQYV.

This clonotype came up a few times. The rearrangement joins TRBV21-1 to TRBJ2-2; the D call in the table, TRBD1, was not verified against the DNA. TRBV21-1 is designated a pseudogene. The CDR3 sequence is 16 residues long. The DNA of the CDR3 is TGTGCCAGCAGCAAAACGGGCAGGGGGCGGCCCGGGGAGCTGTTTTTT. Protein: CASSKTGRGRPGELFF.

This clonotype was seen more than once but under ten times. This chain's CDR3 is CASSEGWQGRTEAFF. For the CDR3, the DNA is TGTGCCAGCAGTGAAGGCTGGCAGGGGAGGACTGAAGCTTTCTTT. The chain is built from TRBV6-1 and TRBJ1-1; maybe TRBD1 (6 bases). V lost 1 base to trimming and J lost 5 bases, with 14 bases between them. Germline values: CDR1 MNHNS, CDR2 SASEGT. The CDR3 length is 15 residues.

This clonotype was seen a single time. The chain carries TRBV15 and TRBJ1-5, with D possibly matching TRBD1 (6 bases). The CDR3 consists of 16 residues. The germline V gene has CDR1 LNHNV and CDR2 YYDKDF (reference sequence). Deletions cut 0 bases from V and 6 bases from J, with 15 bases between. In DNA, the CDR3 is TGTGCCACCAGCAGAGATCGGCCAGGGGTTGGTCAGCCCCAGCATTTT. It encodes CATSRDRPGVGQPQHF.

This clonotype was counted a few times. The chain employs TRBV3-1 and TRBJ1-1; D unresolved. Germline V gene data show CDR1 as LGHDT and CDR2 as YNNKEL (reference sequence). The CDR3 length is 13 residues. V was cut by 3 bases and J by 1 base, with 6 bases left in between. CDR3 nucleotides: TGTGCCAGCAGCCAGAACAGGAACACTGAAGCTTTCTTT. This gives the protein CASSQNRNTEAFF.

This chain uses TRBV7-2 with TRBJ2-1; D unresolved. CDR3 length equals 15 residues. Germline CDR1 SGHTA, CDR2 FQGNSA. Trimming pared 1 base from V and 2 bases from J, leaving 9 bases between. Written as DNA, the CDR3 is TGTGCCAGCAGCTTAGAGTGGGTTACCTACAATGAGCAGTTCTTC. The encoded protein is CASSLEWVTYNEQFF.

This rearrangement joins TRBV7-9 to TRBJ2-7; D is ambiguous. CDR3 length equals 14 residues. The V and J ends lost 1 base and 2 bases respectively, with 9 bases between them. The germline V gene encodes CDR1 SEHNR and CDR2 FQNEAQ (reference sequence). CDR3 protein: CASSLGGVPYEQYF. CDR3 nucleotide sequence: TGTGCCAGCAGCTTAGGGGGTGTGCCCTACGAGCAGTACTTC.

This clonotype appeared a few times. In DNA, the CDR3 is TGCGCCAGCAGCTTGGTTAACACTGAAGCTTTCTTT. Encoded protein: CASSLVNTEAFF. This chain connects TRBV5-1 to TRBJ1-1; D is uncertain. Trimming cost V 0 bases and J 2 bases, with 2 bases left between them. There are 12 residues in the CDR3. Germline lookup yields CDR1 SGHRS and CDR2 YFSETQ.

This chain connects TRBV12-3 or TRBV12-4 to TRBJ1-4; D possibly corresponds to TRBD1 (5 bases). The V end lost 2 bases, the J end lost 7 bases, and 11 bases lay between the germline ends. CDR3 length: 14 residues. The CDR3 sequence is CASSLPGNSEKLFF. The CDR3 nucleotides read TGTGCCAGCAGTTTACCAGGGAATAGTGAAAAACTGTTTTTT.

The J gene is TRBJ2-5, the V gene TRBV7-9; TRBD1 matches 9 bases. CDR1 and CDR2 from the germline V gene are SEHNR and FQNEAQ (reference sequence). Trimming took 5 bases from V and 1 from J; bases not matched to a gene: 5. This CDR3 region has 15 residues. CDR3 protein: CASSPWTGAQETQYF. The CDR3 DNA is TGTGCCAGCAGCCCCTGGACAGGGGCCCAAGAGACCCAGTACTTC.

This clonotype was seen a handful of times. This rearrangement joins TRBV12-3 or TRBV12-4 to TRBJ1-2; D is unresolved. The CDR3 contains 12 residues. Trimming left V 5 bases short and J 3 bases short, with 7 bases between. CDR3 coding DNA: TGTGCCAGCAGTCTGGACTACTATGGCTACACCTTC. Its protein is CASSLDYYGYTF.

This clonotype was seen a few times. The V call is TRBV5-1, the J call TRBJ1-1; D gene ambiguous. Trimming shortened V by 0 bases and J by 3 bases, and 3 bases separated the two germline ends. CDR1 SGHRS and CDR2 YFSETQ come from the germline V gene. CDR3 size: 12 residues. The CDR3 loop is CASSLADTEAFF. Written as DNA, the CDR3 is TGCGCCAGCAGCTTGGCCGACACTGAAGCTTTCTTT.

The CDR3 coding sequence is TGTGCCACCAGCAGAGACAGGGTCCAAGAGACCCAGTACTTC. Protein product: CATSRDRVQETQYF. V usage is TRBV15 and J usage is TRBJ2-5; D may be TRBD1 (5 bases). The CDR3 consists of 14 residues. The V end lost 0 bases, the J end lost 1 base, and 6 bases lay between the germline ends. Germline V lookup: CDR1 LNHNV, CDR2 YYDKDF (reference sequence).

This clonotype occurred many times. This chain joins TRBV7-9 and TRBJ1-1; 9 bases are shared with TRBD1. With 4 bases clipped from V and 5 bases from J, the junction kept 11 bases outside the gene matches. Germline-derived CDR1 and CDR2 are SEHNR and FQNEAQ (reference sequence). This CDR3 is built from 16 residues. The CDR3 spells CASSSLRPGQGTEAFF. The CDR3 region has the DNA TGTGCCAGCAGCTCGCTTCGACCGGGACAGGGAACTGAAGCTTTCTTT.

This chain connects TRBV12-3 or TRBV12-4 to TRBJ2-5; 7 nucleotides line up with TRBD2. The CDR3 extends over 16 amino acids. Trimming at V came to 3 bases and at J to 1 base, leaving 8 bases not matched to a gene. CDR3 in DNA: TGTGCCAGCAGTTTCTGGGGGAGGGCCTCCCAAGAGACCCAGTACTTC. It yields the protein CASSFWGRASQETQYF.

This clonotype was recorded a few times. This chain joins TRBV20-1 and TRBJ1-2; D not resolved. The germline V gene has CDR1 DFQATT and CDR2 SNEGSKA (reference sequence). Trimming pared 6 bases from V and 6 bases from J, leaving 11 bases between. The CDR3 runs 11 residues. In DNA form, the CDR3 reads TGCAGTGCCCTCGGACTCGATGGCTACACCTTC. It translates to CSALGLDGYTF.